The text below deals with one T cell receptor (beta chain). Antigen: not known. Genomic DNA in an amount of around 2.2 micrograms was extracted from cryopreserved PBMCs and used for the preparation of TCR beta libraries. The method was immunoSEQ multiplex PCR; TCRdb's version includes in-frame clones alone and lacks a portion of them. The table includes about 300,000 clones, about 64% detected once. This specimen belongs to a study of cytotoxic CD8 clonotypes in ibrutinib-treated CLL. The wider study: The study included roughly 10 relapsed/refractory and 15 treatment-naive patients; roughly 17 had IGHV unmutated disease.

Study outcomes and limitations: Clonality grew at ibrutinib response; at progression, it decreased back toward baseline.

CDR1 is SGDLS and CDR2 is YYNGEE in the germline V gene. This CDR3 comprises 12 residues. Trimming cost V 5 bases and J 5 bases, with 7 bases left between them. The TCR originated in a human donor with chronic lymphocytic leukemia. Source: PBMCs, taken after 36 months of ibrutinib treatment. The chain recombines TRBV9 with TRBJ2-2; possible D gene TRBD2, 5 bases. The CDR3 nucleotides are TGTGCCAGCAGGAGGGCGACCGGGGAGCTGTTTTTT. Its protein is CASRRATGELFF.